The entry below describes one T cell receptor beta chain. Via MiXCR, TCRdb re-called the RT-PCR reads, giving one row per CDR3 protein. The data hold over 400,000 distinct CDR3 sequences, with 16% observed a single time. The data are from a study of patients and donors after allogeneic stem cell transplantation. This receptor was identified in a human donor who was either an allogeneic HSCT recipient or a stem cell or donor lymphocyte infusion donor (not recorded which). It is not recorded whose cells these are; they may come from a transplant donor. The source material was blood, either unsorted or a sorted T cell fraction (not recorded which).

DNA of the CDR3: TGTGCCAGCAGCTTATGGGACAGGGATTCAGATACGCAGTATTTT. Its translation: CASSLWDRDSDTQYF. The chain is built from TRBV11-1 and TRBJ2-3; 9 bases map to TRBD1. V shed 2 bases and J 4 bases; nucleotides not matched to a gene: 4. This CDR3 region has 15 residues. CDR1 SGHAT and CDR2 FQDESV come from the germline V gene (reference sequence).